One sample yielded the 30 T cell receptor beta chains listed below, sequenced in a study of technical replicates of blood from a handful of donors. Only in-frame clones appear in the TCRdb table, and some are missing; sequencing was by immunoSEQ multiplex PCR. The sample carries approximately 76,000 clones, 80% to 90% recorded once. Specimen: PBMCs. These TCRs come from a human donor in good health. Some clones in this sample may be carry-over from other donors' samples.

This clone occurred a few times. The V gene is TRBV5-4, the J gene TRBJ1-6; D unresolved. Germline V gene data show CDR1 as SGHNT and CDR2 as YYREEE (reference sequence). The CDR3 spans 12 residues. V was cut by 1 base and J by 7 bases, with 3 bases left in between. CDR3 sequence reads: CASSLPNSPLHF. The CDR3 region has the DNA TGTGCCAGCAGCTTGCCGAATTCACCCCTCCACTTT.

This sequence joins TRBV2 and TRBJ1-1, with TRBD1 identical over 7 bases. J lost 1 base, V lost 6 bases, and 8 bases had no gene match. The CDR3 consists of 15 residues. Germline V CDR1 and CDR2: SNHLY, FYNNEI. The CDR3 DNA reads TGTGCCAGCAGGGGGACAGCCGCAGGGAACACTGAAGCTTTCTTT. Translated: CASRGTAAGNTEAFF. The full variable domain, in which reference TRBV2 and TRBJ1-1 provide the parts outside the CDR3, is EPEVTQTPSHQVTQMGQEVILRCVPISNHLYFYWYRQILGQKVEFLVSFYNNEISEKSEIFDDQFSVERPDGSNFTLKIRSTKLEDSAMYFCASRGTAAGNTEAFFGQGTRLTVV.

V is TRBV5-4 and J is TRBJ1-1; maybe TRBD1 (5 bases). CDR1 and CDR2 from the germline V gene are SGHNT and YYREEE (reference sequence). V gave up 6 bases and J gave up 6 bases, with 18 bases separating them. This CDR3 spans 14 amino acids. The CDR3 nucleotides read TGTGCCAGCACTCGATCTGGGGGGTTTGCTGAAGCTTTCTTT. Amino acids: CASTRSGGFAEAFF.

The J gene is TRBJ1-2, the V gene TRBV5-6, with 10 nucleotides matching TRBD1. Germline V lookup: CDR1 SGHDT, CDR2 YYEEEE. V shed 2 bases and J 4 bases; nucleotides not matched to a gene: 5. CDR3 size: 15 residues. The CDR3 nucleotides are TGTGCCAGCAGCTTTGGACAGGGGGATTCCTATGGCTACACCTTC. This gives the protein CASSFGQGDSYGYTF. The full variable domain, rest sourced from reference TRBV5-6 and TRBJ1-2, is DAGVTQSPTHLIKTRGQQVTLRCSPKSGHDTVSWYQQALGQGPQFIFQYYEEEERQRGNFPDRFSGHQFPNYSSELNVNALLLGDSALYLCASSFGQGDSYGYTFGSGTRLTVV.

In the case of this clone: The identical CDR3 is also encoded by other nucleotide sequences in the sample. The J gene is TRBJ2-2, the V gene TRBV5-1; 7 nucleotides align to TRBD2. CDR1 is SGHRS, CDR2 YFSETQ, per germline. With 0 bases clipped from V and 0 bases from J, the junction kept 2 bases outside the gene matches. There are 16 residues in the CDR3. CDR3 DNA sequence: TGCGCCAGCAGCTTGGTGGCGGGGGCGAACACCGGGGAGCTGTTTTTT. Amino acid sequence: CASSLVAGANTGELFF.

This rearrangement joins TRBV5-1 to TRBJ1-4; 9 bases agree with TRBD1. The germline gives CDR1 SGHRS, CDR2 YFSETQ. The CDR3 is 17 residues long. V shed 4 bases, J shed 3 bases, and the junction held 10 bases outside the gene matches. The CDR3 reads CASSPGQGRLANEKLFF. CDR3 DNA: TGCGCCAGCAGCCCCGGACAGGGGAGGTTGGCTAATGAAAAACTGTTTTTT.

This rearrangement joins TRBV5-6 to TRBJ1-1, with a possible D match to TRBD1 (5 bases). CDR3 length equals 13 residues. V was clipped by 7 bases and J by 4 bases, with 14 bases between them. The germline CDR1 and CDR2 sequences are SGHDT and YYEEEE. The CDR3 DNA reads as TGTGCCAGCGGAAGTCAGGGAAGCACTGAAGCTTTCTTT. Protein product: CASGSQGSTEAFF.

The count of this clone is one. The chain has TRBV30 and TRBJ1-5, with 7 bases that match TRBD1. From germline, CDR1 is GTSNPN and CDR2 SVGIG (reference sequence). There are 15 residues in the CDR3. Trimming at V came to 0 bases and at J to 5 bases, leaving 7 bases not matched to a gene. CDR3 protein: CAWSVPGQPYQPQHF. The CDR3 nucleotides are TGTGCCTGGAGTGTCCCGGGACAGCCCTATCAGCCCCAGCATTTT.

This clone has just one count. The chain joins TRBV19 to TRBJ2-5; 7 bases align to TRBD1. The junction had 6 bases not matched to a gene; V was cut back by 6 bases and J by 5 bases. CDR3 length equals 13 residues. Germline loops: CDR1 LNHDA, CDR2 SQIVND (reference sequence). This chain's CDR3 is CASRVQGTETQYF. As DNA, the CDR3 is TGTGCCAGTAGGGTACAGGGGACGGAGACCCAGTACTTC.

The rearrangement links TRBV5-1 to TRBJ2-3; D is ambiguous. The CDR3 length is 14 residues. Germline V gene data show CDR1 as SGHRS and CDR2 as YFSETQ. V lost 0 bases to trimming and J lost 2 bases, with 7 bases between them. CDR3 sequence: CASSLGSHTDTQYF. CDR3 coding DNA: TGCGCCAGCAGCTTGGGCAGTCACACAGATACGCAGTATTTT. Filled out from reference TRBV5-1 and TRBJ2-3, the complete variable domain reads KAGVTQTPRYLIKTRGQQVTLSCSPISGHRSVSWYQQTPGQGLQFLFEYFSETQRNKGNFPGRFSGRQFSNSRSEMNVSTLELGDSALYLCASSLGSHTDTQYFGPGTRLTVL.

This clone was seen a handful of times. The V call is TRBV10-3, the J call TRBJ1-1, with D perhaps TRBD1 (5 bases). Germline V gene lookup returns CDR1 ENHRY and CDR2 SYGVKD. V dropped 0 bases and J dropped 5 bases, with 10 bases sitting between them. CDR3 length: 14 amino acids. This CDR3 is CAISESGEGTEAFF. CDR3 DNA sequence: TGTGCCATCAGTGAGTCGGGGGAGGGGACTGAAGCTTTCTTT.

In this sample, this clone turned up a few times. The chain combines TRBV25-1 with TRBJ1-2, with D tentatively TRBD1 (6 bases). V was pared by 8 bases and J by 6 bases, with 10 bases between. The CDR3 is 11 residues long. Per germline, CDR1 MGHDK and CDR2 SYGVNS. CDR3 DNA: TGTGCCAGCTCACAGGGCGATGGCTACACCTTC. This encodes CASSQGDGYTF.

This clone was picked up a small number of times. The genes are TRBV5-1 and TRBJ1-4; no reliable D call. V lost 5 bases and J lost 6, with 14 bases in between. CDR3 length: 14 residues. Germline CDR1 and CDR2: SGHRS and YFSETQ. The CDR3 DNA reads TGCGCCAGCAGGACGGCCACAGCGGATGAAAAACTGTTTTTT. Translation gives CASRTATADEKLFF. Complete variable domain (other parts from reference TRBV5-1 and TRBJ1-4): KAGVTQTPRYLIKTRGQQVTLSCSPISGHRSVSWYQQTPGQGLQFLFEYFSETQRNKGNFPGRFSGRQFSNSRSEMNVSTLELGDSALYLCASRTATADEKLFFGSGTQLSVL.

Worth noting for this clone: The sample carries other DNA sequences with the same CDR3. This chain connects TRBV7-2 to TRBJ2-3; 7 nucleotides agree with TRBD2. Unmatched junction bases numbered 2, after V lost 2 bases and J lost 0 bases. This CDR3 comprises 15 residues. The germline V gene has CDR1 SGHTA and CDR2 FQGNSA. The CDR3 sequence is CASSLRAGSTDTQYF. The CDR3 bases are TGTGCCAGCAGCTTAAGAGCGGGGAGCACAGATACGCAGTATTTT.

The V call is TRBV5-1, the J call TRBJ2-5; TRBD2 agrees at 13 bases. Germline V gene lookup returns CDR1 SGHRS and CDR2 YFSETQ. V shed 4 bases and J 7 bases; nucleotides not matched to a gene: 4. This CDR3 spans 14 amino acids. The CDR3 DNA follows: TGCGCCAGCAGCGGGGGACTAGCGGGGAGGACCCAGTACTTC. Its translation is CASSGGLAGRTQYF.

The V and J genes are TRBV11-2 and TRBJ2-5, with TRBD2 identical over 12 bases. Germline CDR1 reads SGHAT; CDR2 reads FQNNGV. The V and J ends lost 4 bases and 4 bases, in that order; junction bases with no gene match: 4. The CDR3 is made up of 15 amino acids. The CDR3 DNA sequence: TGTGCCAGCAGCTCTAGCGGGGGGGCGAGAGAGACCCAGTACTTC. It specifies CASSSSGGARETQYF.

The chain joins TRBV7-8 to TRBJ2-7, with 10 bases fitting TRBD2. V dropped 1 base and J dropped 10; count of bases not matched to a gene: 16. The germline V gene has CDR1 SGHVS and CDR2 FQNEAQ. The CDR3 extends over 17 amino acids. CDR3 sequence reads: CASSLVVLAGALRDQYF. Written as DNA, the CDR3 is TGTGCCAGCAGCTTAGTTGTTCTAGCGGGAGCCCTCCGGGATCAGTACTTC.

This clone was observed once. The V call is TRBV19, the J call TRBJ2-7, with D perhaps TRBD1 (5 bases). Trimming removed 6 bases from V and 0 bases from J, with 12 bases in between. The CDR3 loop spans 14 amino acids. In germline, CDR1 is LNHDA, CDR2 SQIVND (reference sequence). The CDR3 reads CASRTTETSYEQYF. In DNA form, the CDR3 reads TGTGCCAGTAGGACGACAGAGACCTCCTACGAGCAGTACTTC. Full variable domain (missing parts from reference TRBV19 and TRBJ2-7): DGGITQSPKYLFRKEGQNVTLSCEQNLNHDAMYWYRQDPGQGLRLIYYSQIVNDFQKGDIAEGYSVSREKKESFPLTVTSAQKNPTAFYLCASRTTETSYEQYFGPGTRLTVT.

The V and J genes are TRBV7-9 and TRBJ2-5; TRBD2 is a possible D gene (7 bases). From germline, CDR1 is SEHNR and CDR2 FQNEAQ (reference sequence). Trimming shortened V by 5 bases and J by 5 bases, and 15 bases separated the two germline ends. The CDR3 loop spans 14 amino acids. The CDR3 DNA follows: TGTGCCAGCAGCCCTCGGGGGGCGCGGGAGACCCAGTACTTC. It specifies CASSPRGARETQYF.

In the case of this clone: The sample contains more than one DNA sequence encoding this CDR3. DNA of the CDR3: TGCGCCAGCAGCTTGGCCCCCGGGTCTGGCTACACCTTC. Its translation: CASSLAPGSGYTF. The gene calls are TRBV5-1 and TRBJ1-2; D unclear. Trimming cost V 0 bases and J 7 bases, with 10 bases left between them. The CDR3 is 13 amino acids. Germline CDR1 and CDR2: SGHRS and YFSETQ.

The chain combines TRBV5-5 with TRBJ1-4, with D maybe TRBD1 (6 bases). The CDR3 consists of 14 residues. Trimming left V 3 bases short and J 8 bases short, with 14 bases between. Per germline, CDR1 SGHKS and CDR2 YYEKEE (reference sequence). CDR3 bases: TGTGCCAGCAGCTCCGGACAGCTGGGCGAAAAACTGTTTTTT. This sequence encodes CASSSGQLGEKLFF.

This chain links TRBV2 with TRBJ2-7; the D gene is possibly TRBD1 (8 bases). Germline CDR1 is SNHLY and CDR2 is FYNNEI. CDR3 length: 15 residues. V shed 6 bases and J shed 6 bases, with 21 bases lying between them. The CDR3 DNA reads TGTGCCAGCAGGGGGGGGCAGGGGGCTCTCAGCGAGCAGTACTTC. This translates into CASRGGQGALSEQYF. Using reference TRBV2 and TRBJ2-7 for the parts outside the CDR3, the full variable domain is EPEVTQTPSHQVTQMGQEVILRCVPISNHLYFYWYRQILGQKVEFLVSFYNNEISEKSEIFDDQFSVERPDGSNFTLKIRSTKLEDSAMYFCASRGGQGALSEQYFGPGTRLTVT.

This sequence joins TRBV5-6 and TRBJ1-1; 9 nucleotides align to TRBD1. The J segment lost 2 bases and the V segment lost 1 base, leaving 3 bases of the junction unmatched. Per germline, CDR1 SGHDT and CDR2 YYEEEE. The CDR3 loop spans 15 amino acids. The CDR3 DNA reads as TGTGCCAGCAGCTTGACAGGGGGCGGCAACACTGAAGCTTTCTTT. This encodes CASSLTGGGNTEAFF.

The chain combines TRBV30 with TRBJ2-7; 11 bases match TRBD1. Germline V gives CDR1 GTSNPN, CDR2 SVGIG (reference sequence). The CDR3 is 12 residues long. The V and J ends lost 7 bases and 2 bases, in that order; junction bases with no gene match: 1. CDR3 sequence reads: CALGQGAYEQYF. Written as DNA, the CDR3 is TGTGCCTTGGGACAGGGGGCCTACGAGCAGTACTTC. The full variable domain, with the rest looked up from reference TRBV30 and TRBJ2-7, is SQTIHQWPATLVQPVGSPLSLECTVEGTSNPNLYWYRQAAGRGLQLLFYSVGIGQISSEVPQNLSASRPQDRQFILSSKKLLLSDSGFYLCALGQGAYEQYFGPGTRLTVT.

In DNA form, the CDR3 reads TGTGCCAGCAGCGCCCGCGGGCCGATCTATAGCACAGATACGCAGTATTTT. This sequence encodes CASSARGPIYSTDTQYF. The chain combines TRBV9 with TRBJ2-3, with D possibly TRBD2 on 5 matching bases. Germline CDR1 is SGDLS and CDR2 is YYNGEE. The CDR3 loop spans 17 amino acids. The V end was cut by 3 bases, the J end by 0 bases, with 17 bases between. Variable domain in full (rest from reference TRBV9 and TRBJ2-3): DSGVTQTPKHLITATGQRVTLRCSPRSGDLSVYWYQQSLDQGLQFLIQYYNGEERAKGNILERFSAQQFPDLHSELNLSSLELGDSALYFCASSARGPIYSTDTQYFGPGTRLTVL.

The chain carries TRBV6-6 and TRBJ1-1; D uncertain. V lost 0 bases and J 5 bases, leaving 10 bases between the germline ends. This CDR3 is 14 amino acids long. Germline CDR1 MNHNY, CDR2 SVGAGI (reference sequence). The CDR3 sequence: CASSYSSGVTEAFF. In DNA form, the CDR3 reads TGTGCCAGCAGTTACTCGAGCGGGGTAACTGAAGCTTTCTTT.

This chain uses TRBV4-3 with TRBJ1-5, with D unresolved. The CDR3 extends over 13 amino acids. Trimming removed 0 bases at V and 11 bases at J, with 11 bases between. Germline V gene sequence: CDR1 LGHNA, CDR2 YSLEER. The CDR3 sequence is CASSQETGSAQHF. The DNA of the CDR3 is TGCGCCAGCAGCCAAGAGACGGGGAGTGCCCAGCATTTT.

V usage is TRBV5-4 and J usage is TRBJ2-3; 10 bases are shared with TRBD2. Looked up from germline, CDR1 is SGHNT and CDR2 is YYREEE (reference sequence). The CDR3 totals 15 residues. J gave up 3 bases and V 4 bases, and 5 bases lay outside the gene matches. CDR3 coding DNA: TGTGCCAGCAGCGCGACTAGCGGGTCAACAGATACGCAGTATTTT. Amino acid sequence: CASSATSGSTDTQYF.

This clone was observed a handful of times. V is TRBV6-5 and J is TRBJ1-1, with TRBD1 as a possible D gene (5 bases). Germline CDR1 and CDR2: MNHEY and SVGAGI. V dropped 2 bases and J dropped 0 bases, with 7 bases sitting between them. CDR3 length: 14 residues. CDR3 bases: TGTGCCAGCAGTTACCGGGGGGTGAACACTGAAGCTTTCTTT. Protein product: CASSYRGVNTEAFF.

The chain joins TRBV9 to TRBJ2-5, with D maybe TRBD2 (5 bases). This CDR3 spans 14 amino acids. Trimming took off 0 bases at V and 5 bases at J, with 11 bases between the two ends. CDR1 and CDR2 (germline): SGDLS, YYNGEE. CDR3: CASSVGGSGETQYF. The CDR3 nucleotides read TGTGCCAGCAGCGTAGGAGGGTCCGGGGAGACCCAGTACTTC.